These T cell receptor beta chains were read from a single sample in a study of CD8+ T cells in alopecia areata. TCRdb's copy holds only in-frame clones and misses some; the assay was immunoSEQ multiplex PCR. In the table there are about 190,000 clones, roughly three fifths of which are singletons. The sample was CD4+ T cells sorted from blood, taken at week 4, from a patient treated with tofacitinib. These receptor sequences come from a human donor with alopecia areata. Each CDR3 is given with its conserved first and last residue. Only some rows state a clone size, as once, few, many or a class for expanded clones.

clone size: .
J gene: TRBJ2-3
V gene: TRBV29-1
CDR3 protein: CSMSSGSTDTQYF

clone size: .
J gene: TRBJ1-4
V gene: TRBV30
CDR3 protein: CAWSSKGGEKLFF

clone size: .
J gene: TRBJ1-2
V gene: TRBV6-6
CDR3 protein: CASSYSLYGYTF

clone size: .
J gene: TRBJ1-5
V gene: TRBV27
CDR3 protein: CASSLPKGVGNQPQHF

clone size: few
J gene: TRBJ2-7
V gene: TRBV7-2
CDR3 protein: CASSPWASVSSYEQYF

clone size: .
J gene: TRBJ1-4
V gene: TRBV7-2
CDR3 protein: CASSTTGLSEKLFF

clone size: once
J gene: TRBJ2-2
V gene: TRBV7-9
CDR3 protein: CASSPTAGTPNTGELFF

clone size: .
J gene: TRBJ2-5
V gene: TRBV29-1
CDR3 protein: CSVFERSNQETQYF

clone size: .
J gene: TRBJ2-3
V gene: TRBV9
CDR3 protein: CASSPGRKTDTQYF

clone size: few
J gene: TRBJ2-7
V gene: TRBV23-1
CDR3 protein: CASRSGTECSYEQYF

clone size: .
J gene: TRBJ2-5
V gene: TRBV5-1
CDR3 protein: CASSGGQGHMETQYF

clone size: .
J gene: TRBJ1-1
V gene: TRBV30
CDR3 protein: CAWTPLNKMNTEAFF

clone size: .
J gene: TRBJ2-7
V gene: TRBV7-9
CDR3 protein: CASSLGLASSYEQYF

clone size: .
J gene: TRBJ1-3
V gene: TRBV30
CDR3 protein: CAWSVSGRSGNTIYF

clone size: few
J gene: TRBJ2-5
V gene: TRBV5-1
CDR3 protein: CASSGSGSKVTQYF

clone size: few
J gene: TRBJ2-1
V gene: TRBV7-2
CDR3 protein: CASSLAGVSYNEQFF